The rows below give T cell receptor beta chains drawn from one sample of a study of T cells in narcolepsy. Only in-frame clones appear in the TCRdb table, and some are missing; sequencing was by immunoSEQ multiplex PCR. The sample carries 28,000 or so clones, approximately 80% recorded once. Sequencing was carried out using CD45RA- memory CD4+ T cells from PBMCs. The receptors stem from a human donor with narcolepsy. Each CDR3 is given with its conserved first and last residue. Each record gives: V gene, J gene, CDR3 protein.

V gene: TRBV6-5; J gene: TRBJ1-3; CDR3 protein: CASSGQVPAGNTIYF
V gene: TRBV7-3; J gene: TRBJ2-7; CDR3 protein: CASSQGQGWYF
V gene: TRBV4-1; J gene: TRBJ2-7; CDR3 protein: CASSQGQGSYEQYF
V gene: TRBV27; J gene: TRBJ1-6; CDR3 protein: CASSFFDSPLHF
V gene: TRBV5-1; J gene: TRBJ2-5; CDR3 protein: CASSLGQRGETQYF
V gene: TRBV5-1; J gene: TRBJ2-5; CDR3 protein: CASSLSSGLARETQYF
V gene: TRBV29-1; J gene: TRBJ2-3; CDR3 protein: CSVGGLANTDTQYF
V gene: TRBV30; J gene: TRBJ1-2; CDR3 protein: CAWTRGNYGYTF
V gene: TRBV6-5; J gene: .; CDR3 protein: CASSYSREGPYEQYF
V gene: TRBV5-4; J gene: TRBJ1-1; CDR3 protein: CASSWDKNTEAFF
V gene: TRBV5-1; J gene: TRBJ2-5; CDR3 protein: CASSLRDRNRETQYF
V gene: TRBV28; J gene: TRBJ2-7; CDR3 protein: CASNRHSSMPVEQYF
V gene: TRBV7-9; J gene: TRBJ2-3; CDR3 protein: CASSLVGTTTDTQYF
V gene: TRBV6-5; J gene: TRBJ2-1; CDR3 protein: CASRPYRGPGNEQFF
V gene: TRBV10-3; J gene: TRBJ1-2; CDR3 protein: CAISGTTARTINYGYTF
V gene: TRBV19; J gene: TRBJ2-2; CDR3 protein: CASSMASRGTGELFF
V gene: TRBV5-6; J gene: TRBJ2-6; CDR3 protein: CASSLVTEYSGANVLTF
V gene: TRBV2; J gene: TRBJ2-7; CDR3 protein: CASQEGDYEQYF
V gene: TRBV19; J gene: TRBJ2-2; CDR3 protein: CASTRGTGELFF
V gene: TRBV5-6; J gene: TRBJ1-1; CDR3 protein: CASDVLANTEAFF
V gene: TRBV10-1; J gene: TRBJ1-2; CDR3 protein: CASSEGAYGYTF
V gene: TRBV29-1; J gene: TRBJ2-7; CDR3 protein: CSVVVQAGGVEQYF
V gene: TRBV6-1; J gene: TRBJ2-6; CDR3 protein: CASSRLTGANVLTF
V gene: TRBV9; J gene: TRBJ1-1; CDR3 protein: CASSPRTDAFPEAFF
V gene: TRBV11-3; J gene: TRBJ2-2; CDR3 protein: CASSPGTSGRFGELFF
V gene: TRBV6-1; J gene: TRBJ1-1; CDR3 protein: CASRNPPMNTEAFF
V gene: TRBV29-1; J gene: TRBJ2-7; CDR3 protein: CSVVAAYEQYF
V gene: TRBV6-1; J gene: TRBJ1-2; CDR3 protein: CASVPMGANYGYTF
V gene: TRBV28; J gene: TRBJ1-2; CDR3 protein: CASRPRVGYGYTF
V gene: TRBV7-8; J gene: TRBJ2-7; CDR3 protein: CASSSRDSEQYF
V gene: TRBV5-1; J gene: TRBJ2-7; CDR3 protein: CASSLALTSGPYEQYF
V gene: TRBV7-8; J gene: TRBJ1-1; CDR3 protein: CASSLGQMRMNTEAFF
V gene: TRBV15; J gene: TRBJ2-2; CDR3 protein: CATSREGRSNTGELFF
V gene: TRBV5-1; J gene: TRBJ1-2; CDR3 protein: CASSKDRAYSYGYTF
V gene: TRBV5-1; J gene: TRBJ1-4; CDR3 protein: CASSPMGNEKLFF
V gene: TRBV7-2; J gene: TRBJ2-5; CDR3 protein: CASIRISGPQETQYF
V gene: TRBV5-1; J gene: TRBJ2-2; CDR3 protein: CASSSRGLAGGRNTGELFF
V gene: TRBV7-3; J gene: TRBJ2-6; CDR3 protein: CASSPTGTANSGANVLTF
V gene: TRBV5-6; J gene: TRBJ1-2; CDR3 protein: CASSPPALYGYTF
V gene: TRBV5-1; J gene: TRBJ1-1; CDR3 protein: CASSIDRPLNTEAFF
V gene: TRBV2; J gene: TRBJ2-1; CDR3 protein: CASSQPVYNEQFF
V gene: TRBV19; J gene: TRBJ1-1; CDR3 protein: CASSTHRGWNTEAFF
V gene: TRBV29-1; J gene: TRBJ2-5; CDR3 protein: CSVARDTAETQYF
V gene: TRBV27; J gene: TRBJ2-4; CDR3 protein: CASSGLAGAKSIQYF
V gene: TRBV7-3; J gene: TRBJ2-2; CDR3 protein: CASSFTPELAVSGELFF
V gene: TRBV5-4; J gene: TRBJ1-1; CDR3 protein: CASSPKTVNTEAFF
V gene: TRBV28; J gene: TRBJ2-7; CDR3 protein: CASRRTSGGTYEQYF
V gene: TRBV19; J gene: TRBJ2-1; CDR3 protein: CASSIDLGSVSEQFF
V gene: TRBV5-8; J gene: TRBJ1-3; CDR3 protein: CASSLDSPRFGNTIYF
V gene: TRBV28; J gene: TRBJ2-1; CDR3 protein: CASSIPGAGGIF
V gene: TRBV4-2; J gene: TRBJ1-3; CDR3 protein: CASSQETGTGNTIYF
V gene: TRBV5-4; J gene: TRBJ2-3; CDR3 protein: CASSSQGDLAGATDTQYF
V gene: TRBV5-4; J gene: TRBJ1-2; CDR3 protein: CASSLNLSEKNYGYTF
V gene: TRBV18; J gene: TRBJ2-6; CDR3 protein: CASSPPLVSGANVLTF
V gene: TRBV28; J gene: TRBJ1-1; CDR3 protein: CASRQRDEAFF
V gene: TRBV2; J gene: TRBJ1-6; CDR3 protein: CASSDSQYSPLHF
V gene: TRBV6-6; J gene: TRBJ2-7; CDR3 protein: CASSRSDNYEQYF
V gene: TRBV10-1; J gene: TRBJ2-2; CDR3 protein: CASRSDRAGELFF
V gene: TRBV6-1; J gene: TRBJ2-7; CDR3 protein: CASTAGTYEQYF